What follows is one TCR beta chain and its context. No antigen is known for it. The sequenced fragment ends 3 residues before the CDR3 boundary, so the rest is inferred from the germline J gene. The CDR3 sequence is 16 residues long. In germline, CDR1 is SGHRS, CDR2 YFSETQ. Trimming at V came to 4 bases and at J to 3 bases, leaving 4 bases not matched to a gene. TCR beta CDR3 amplified by multiplex PCR from about 1,100 ng genomic DNA. TCRdb's copy holds only in-frame clones and misses some; the assay was immunoSEQ multiplex PCR. The sample table sets out 30,000 to 45,000 clones. This entry comes from a study of T cells in women clearing cervical HPV infection. Study-wide background: For cases, blood was sampled a median around 150 days after lesion detection, interquartile range roughly 90 to 230 days.

Findings of the study overall: Cases carried less TRBV6-7 than controls: roughly 0.12% versus 0.17%. It is unknown whether associations predate infection; no effector/memory or HPV-specific sorting.

Sample: blood buffy coat. This chain uses TRBV5-1 with TRBJ2-5; 15 positions agree with TRBD2. The source is a woman aged 18 to 75 with a cervical HPV16 infection that either progressed to CIN3+ or cleared (not recorded which). The chain's CDR3 is CASSHRTSGGEETQYF. The sequenced part of the CDR3 DNA is TGCGCCAGCAGCCACCGGACTAGCGGGGGGGAAGAGACC.